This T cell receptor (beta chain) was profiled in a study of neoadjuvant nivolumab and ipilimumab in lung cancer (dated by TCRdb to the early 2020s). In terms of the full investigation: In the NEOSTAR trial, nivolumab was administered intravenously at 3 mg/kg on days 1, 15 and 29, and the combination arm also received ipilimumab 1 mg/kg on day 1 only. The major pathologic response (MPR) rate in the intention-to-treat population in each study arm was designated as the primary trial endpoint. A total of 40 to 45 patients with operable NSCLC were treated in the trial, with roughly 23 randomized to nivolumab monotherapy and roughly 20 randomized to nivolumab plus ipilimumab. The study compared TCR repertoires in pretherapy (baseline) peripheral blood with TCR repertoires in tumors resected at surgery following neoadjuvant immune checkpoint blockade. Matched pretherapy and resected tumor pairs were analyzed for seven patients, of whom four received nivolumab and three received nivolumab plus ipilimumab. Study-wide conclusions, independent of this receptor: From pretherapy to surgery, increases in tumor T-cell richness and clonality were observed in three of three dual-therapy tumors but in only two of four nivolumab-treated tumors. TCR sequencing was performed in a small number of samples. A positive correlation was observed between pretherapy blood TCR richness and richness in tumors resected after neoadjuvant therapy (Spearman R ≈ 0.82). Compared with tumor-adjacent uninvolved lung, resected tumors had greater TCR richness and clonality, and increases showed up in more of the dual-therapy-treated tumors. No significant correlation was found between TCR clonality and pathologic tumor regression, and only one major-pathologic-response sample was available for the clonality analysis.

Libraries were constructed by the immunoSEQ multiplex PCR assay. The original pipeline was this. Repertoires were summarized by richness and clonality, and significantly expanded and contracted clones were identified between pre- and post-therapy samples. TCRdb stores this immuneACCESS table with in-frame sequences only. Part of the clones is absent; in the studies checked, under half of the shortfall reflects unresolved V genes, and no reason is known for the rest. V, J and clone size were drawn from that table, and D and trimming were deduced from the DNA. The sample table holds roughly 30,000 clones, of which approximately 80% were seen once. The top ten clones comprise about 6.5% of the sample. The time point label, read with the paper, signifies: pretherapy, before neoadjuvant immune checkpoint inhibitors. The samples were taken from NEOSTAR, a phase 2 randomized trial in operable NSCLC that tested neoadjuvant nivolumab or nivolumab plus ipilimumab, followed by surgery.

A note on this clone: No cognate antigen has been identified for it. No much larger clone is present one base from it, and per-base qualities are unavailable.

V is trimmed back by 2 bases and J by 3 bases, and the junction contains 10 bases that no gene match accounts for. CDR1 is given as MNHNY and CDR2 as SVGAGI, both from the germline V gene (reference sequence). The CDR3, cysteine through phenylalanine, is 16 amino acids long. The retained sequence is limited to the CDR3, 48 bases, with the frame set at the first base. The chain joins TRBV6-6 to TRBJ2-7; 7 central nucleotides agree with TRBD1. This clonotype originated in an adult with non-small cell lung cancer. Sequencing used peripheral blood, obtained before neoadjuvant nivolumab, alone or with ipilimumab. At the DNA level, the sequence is TGTGCCAGCAGTTACGAATTGGGACAGAAGAGCTACGAGCAGTACTTC. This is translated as CASSYELGQKSYEQYF.